This TCR beta chain was identified during a study of early T cells in non-severe SARS-CoV-2 infection. The V gene lost 6 bases and the J gene lost 5 bases, with 10 bases spanning the gap. The CDR3 runs to 12 residues. There are many counts of this clonotype. TCRdb recomputed calls from the 5' RACE reads with MiXCR, one row per CDR3 protein. The sample contains 50,000 to 60,000 distinct CDR3 sequences, under 8.5% of which appear only once. This specimen was whole blood, taken at baseline. This receptor was taken from an adult who was a healthcare worker with PCR-confirmed SARS-CoV-2 infection or an uninfected control (not recorded which). The chain joins TRBV12-3 or TRBV12-4 to TRBJ1-2; no definite D call. The CDR3 region is CASSRLGYGYTF. In DNA form, the CDR3 reads TGTGCCAGCAGCCGGTTAGGGTATGGCTACACCTTC.